Shown below are 24 T cell receptor beta chains from a single sample sequenced in a study of neurological immune-mediated disorders. Each CDR3 protein gets one entry after TCRdb re-called the 5' RACE reads with MiXCR. The table lists some 50,000 distinct CDR3 sequences, around 12% of them singletons. Time point: longitudinal time-point 2. The sequenced sample consisted of PBMCs. These receptors all come from a male donor with HTLV-1-associated myelopathy (HAM/TSP).

Ten or more counts support this clonotype. V and J are TRBV5-1 and TRBJ2-7, with D perhaps matching TRBD2 (5 bases). Trimming shortened V by 3 bases and J by 6 bases, and 13 bases separated the two germline ends. The CDR3 contains 13 residues. Germline loops: CDR1 SGHRS, CDR2 YFSETQ. The CDR3 spells CASSSSGVTEQYF. The CDR3 DNA sequence: TGCGCCAGCAGCTCCTCCGGGGTTACCGAGCAGTACTTC.

This clonotype came up many times. This rearrangement joins TRBV5-6 to TRBJ2-7; 8 bases agree with TRBD1. The CDR3 sequence is 14 residues long. After removal of 4 bases from V and 1 base from J, the junction contained 4 bases not matched to a gene. Looked up from germline, CDR1 is SGHDT and CDR2 is YYEEEE. The CDR3 reads CASSHWDRSYEQYF. DNA of the CDR3: TGTGCCAGCAGCCATTGGGACAGGTCCTACGAGCAGTACTTC.

The table lists this clonotype with many counts. The chain carries TRBV5-1 and TRBJ2-1, with TRBD2 matching 8 bases. CDR1 is SGHRS, CDR2 YFSETQ, per germline. V was clipped by 3 bases and J by 5 bases; unmatched bases: 10. This CDR3 has 16 amino acids. The CDR3 DNA follows: TGCGCCAGCAGCTGGATAGCGGGGACGGGCGACAATGAGCAGTTCTTC. This gives the protein CASSWIAGTGDNEQFF.

This clonotype was observed many times. The J gene is TRBJ2-7, the V gene TRBV6-6; either TRBD1 or TRBD2 may fit D (6 bases each). CDR1 and CDR2 from the germline V gene are MNHNY and SVGAGI (reference sequence). The CDR3 runs 13 residues. V dropped 11 bases and J dropped 6 bases, with 20 bases sitting between them. The CDR3 reads CAGGTVQGSEQYF. The CDR3, as DNA: TGTGCCGGGGGGACGGTACAGGGATCCGAGCAGTACTTC.

In this sample, this clonotype turned up many times. The chain uses TRBV5-1 and TRBJ1-6; D gene uncertain. Germline CDR1 and CDR2: SGHRS and YFSETQ. The CDR3 spans 15 residues. V was cut by 5 bases and J by 4 bases, with 13 bases left in between. The CDR3 DNA reads TGCGCCAGCAGTGTTGGAGTCGGGTATAATTCACCCCTCCACTTT. Amino acid sequence: CASSVGVGYNSPLHF.

Notes on this clonotype: A read error may explain this, as a much larger clone is one base away. The chain is built from TRBV5-1 and TRBJ1-6; 7 bases fit TRBD1. CDR1 is SGHRS and CDR2 is YFSETQ in the germline V gene. The CDR3 extends over 14 amino acids. The CDR3 here is CVSTQGTVESPLHF. The CDR3 DNA sequence: TGCGTCAGCACGCAGGGGACAGTCGAATCACCCCTCCACTTT.

This clonotype was seen repeatedly, ten times or more. The rearrangement links TRBV27 to TRBJ2-5; 8 nucleotides match TRBD2. The V segment lost 6 bases and the J segment 0 bases; nucleotides outside the gene matches: 9. Germline lookup yields CDR1 MNHEY and CDR2 SMNVEV (reference sequence). This CDR3 is 16 amino acids long. Here the CDR3 reads CASSHLAGHDQETQYF. Here the CDR3 DNA reads TGTGCCAGCAGCCATCTAGCGGGCCACGACCAAGAGACCCAGTACTTC.

Ten or more counts support this clonotype. The chain has TRBV10-3 and TRBJ2-3, with D maybe TRBD2 (6 bases). The length of the CDR3 is 13 residues. The V and J ends lost 10 bases and 2 bases respectively, with 13 bases between them. CDR1 is ENHRY and CDR2 is SYGVKD in the germline V gene. CDR3 sequence reads: CATHGGVTDTQYF. The CDR3 bases are TGTGCCACCCATGGCGGGGTCACAGATACGCAGTATTTT.

This clonotype was recorded many times. The genes are TRBV15 and TRBJ1-3; no reliable D call. The CDR3 spans 14 residues. CDR1 and CDR2 (germline): LNHNV, YYDKDF (reference sequence). The ends were cut back, 4 bases at V and 2 bases at J, with 9 bases in the middle. The CDR3 loop is CATSTRQTGNTIYF. The DNA for the CDR3 is TGTGCCACCAGCACCCGGCAAACTGGAAACACCATATATTTT. Looking up the rest from reference TRBV15 and TRBJ1-3 gives the full variable domain: DAMVIQNPRYQVTQFGKPVTLSCSQTLNHNVMYWYQQKSSQAPKLLFHYYDKDFNNEADTPDNFQSRRPNTSFCFLDIRSPGLGDTAMYLCATSTRQTGNTIYFGEGSWLTVV.

This clonotype was detected ten times or more. The chain uses TRBV12-3 or TRBV12-4 and TRBJ1-1; 10 bases agree with TRBD1. CDR3 length: 18 amino acids. The V gene end was trimmed by 4 bases and the J gene end by 3 bases; junction bases not matched to a gene: 14. CDR3 in DNA: TGTGCCAGCAGTTCCGGGACAGGGGTTCTTGATAGGGACACTGAAGCTTTCTTT. Its protein is CASSSGTGVLDRDTEAFF.

This clonotype has a count of ten or more. The chain links TRBV12-3 or TRBV12-4 to TRBJ1-2; D call uncertain. The CDR3 covers 13 residues. V dropped 1 base and J dropped 7 bases, with 10 bases sitting between them. The CDR3 is CASSLGGNGGYTF. The CDR3 nucleotides are TGTGCCAGCAGTTTAGGGGGAAATGGTGGCTACACCTTC.

V and J are TRBV12-3 or TRBV12-4 and TRBJ1-1; weak D call: TRBD1 (6 bases). This CDR3 spans 13 amino acids. Trimming took off 3 bases at V and 5 bases at J, with 10 bases between the two ends. CDR3 in amino acids: CASSFGGHTEAFF. CDR3 coding DNA: TGTGCCAGCAGTTTCGGGGGACATACTGAAGCTTTCTTT.

V gene TRBV11-3 combines with J gene TRBJ1-1; D unclear. The CDR3 contains 15 residues. Trimming removed 6 bases from V and 0 bases from J, with 14 bases in between. The germline gives CDR1 SGHNT, CDR2 YENEEA. The CDR3 coding sequence is TGTGCCAGCAGTCGAGGTCCACCCGTGAACACTGAAGCTTTCTTT. Amino acid sequence: CASSRGPPVNTEAFF.

This clonotype showed up many times. The chain carries TRBV29-1 and TRBJ2-3; weak D call: TRBD1 (5 bases). The V gene's germline CDR1 is SQVTM and CDR2 ANQGSEA. Trimming took 7 bases from V and 4 from J, leaving 15 bases between them. The CDR3 has 13 residues. The CDR3, as DNA: TGCAGCGACGGACACGACTTCTCAGATACGCAGTATTTT. Protein sequence: CSDGHDFSDTQYF.

This clonotype was counted at least ten times. The V call is TRBV28, the J call TRBJ1-4; 8 nucleotides line up with TRBD1. The germline gives CDR1 MDHEN, CDR2 SYDVKM. J lost 3 bases, V lost 6 bases, and 3 bases had no gene match. The CDR3 extends over 14 amino acids. CDR3: CASRTGVPNEKLFF. CDR3 nucleotide sequence: TGTGCCAGCAGGACAGGGGTTCCTAATGAAAAACTGTTTTTT.

The table lists this clonotype with many counts. The CDR3 here is CASSVGGLNSPLHF. CDR3 DNA: TGTGCCAGCAGCGTAGGAGGACTTAATTCACCCCTCCACTTT. This chain uses TRBV9 with TRBJ1-6; no firm D call. In germline, CDR1 is SGDLS, CDR2 YYNGEE. The ends were cut back, 0 bases at V and 6 bases at J, with 7 bases in the middle. The CDR3 is made up of 14 amino acids.

As regards this clonotype: A much larger clonotype is one base distant, so this may be a read error. The gene calls are TRBV29-1 and TRBJ1-2, with TRBD1 as a possible D gene (5 bases). CDR3 length equals 13 residues. Germline lookup yields CDR1 SQVTM and CDR2 ANQGSEA. The chain's CDR3 is CSAEDWQGRGYTF. In nucleotides, the CDR3 is TGCAGCGCTGAAGATTGGCAGGGACGAGGCTACACCTTC.

The chain recombines TRBV12-3 or TRBV12-4 with TRBJ2-6; D gene ambiguous. Trimming took 9 bases from V and 4 from J, leaving 10 bases between them. This CDR3 has 13 residues. The DNA of the CDR3 is TGTGCCAGTTTGGATAGCGGGGCCAACGTCCTGACTTTC. This gives the protein CASLDSGANVLTF.

This clonotype was counted at least ten times. The J gene is TRBJ2-1, the V gene TRBV7-9; TRBD1 might be the D (7 bases). Germline assignment: CDR1 SEHNR and CDR2 FQNEAQ (reference sequence). The CDR3 has 15 amino acids. V was clipped by 3 bases and J by 3 bases, with 12 bases between them. This CDR3 reads CASSLDRRVYNEQFF. The CDR3 coding sequence is TGTGCCAGCAGCTTGGACAGGAGGGTCTACAATGAGCAGTTCTTC.

This clonotype was picked up many times. The chain carries TRBV15 and TRBJ1-4, with no clear D. This CDR3 has 15 amino acids. Germline CDR1 is LNHNV and CDR2 is YYDKDF (reference sequence). Trimming took 0 bases from V and 3 from J, leaving 8 bases between them. The CDR3 DNA reads as TGTGCCACCAGCAGAGATCCGGCGGCTAATGAAAAACTGTTTTTT. Translation: CATSRDPAANEKLFF.

In this sample, this clonotype turned up many times. The V and J genes are TRBV5-8 and TRBJ1-5, with D possibly being TRBD1 (6 bases). Germline V gives CDR1 SGHTS, CDR2 YDEGEE. This CDR3 region has 17 residues. V lost 5 bases and J lost 1, with 19 bases in between. This chain's CDR3 is CASSFVPGEGSNQPQHF. Written as DNA, the CDR3 is TGTGCCAGCAGTTTCGTTCCAGGGGAAGGGAGCAATCAGCCCCAGCATTTT.

There are many counts of this clonotype. The chain employs TRBV6-6 and TRBJ1-3; D remains unclear. There are 15 residues in the CDR3. The V and J ends lost 3 bases and 4 bases respectively, with 13 bases between them. Germline CDR1 reads MNHNY; CDR2 reads SVGAGI (reference sequence). The CDR3 DNA is TGTGCCAGCAGTTATGAGGGAGTCAGGGGAAACACCATATATTTT. Its translation is CASSYEGVRGNTIYF.

This clonotype came up many times. The chain recombines TRBV5-1 with TRBJ2-2; the D is unclear. Germline V gene sequence: CDR1 SGHRS, CDR2 YFSETQ. The CDR3 is made up of 17 amino acids. V was pared by 2 bases and J by 6 bases, with 20 bases between. The CDR3 is CASSFSSTFGNAGELFF. As DNA, the CDR3 is TGCGCCAGCAGCTTCTCCTCCACATTCGGCAACGCCGGGGAGCTGTTTTTT.

This clonotype was counted at least ten times. The chain recombines TRBV20-1 with TRBJ2-1, with a weak D call TRBD1 (5 bases). V lost 3 bases to trimming and J lost 0 bases, with 9 bases between them. Per germline, CDR1 DFQATT and CDR2 SNEGSKA (reference sequence). The CDR3 covers 14 residues. CDR3 in DNA: TGCAGTGCTAGGTTGACAGTCTCCTACAATGAGCAGTTCTTC. Its translation is CSARLTVSYNEQFF.